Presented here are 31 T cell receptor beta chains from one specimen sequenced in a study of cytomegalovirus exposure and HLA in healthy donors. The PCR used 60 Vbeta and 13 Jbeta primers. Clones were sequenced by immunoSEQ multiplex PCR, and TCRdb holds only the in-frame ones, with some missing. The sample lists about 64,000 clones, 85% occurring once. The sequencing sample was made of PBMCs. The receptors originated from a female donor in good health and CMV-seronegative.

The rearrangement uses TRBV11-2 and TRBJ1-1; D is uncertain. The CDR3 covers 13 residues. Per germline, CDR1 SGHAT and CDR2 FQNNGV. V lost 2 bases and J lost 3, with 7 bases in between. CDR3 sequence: CASSLRADTEAFF. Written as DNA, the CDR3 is TGTGCCAGCAGCTTACGAGCGGACACTGAAGCTTTCTTT.

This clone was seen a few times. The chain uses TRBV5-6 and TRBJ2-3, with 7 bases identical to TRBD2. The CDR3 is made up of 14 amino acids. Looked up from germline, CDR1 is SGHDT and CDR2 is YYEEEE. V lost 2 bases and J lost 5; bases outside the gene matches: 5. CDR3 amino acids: CASSFWGEGDTQYF. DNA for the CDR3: TGTGCCAGCAGCTTTTGGGGGGAGGGAGATACGCAGTATTTT.

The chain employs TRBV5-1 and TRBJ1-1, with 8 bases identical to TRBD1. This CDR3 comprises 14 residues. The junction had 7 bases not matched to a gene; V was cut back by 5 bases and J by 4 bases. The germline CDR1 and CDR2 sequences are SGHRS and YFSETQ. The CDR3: CASRPGTGGTEAFF. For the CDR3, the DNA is TGCGCCAGCAGGCCTGGCACAGGGGGCACTGAAGCTTTCTTT.

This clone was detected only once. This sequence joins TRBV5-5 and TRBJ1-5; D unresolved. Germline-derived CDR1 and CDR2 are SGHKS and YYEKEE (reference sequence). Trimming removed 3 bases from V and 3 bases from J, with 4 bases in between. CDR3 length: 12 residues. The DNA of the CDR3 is TGTGCCAGCAGCTACTTCAATCAGCCCCAGCATTTT. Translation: CASSYFNQPQHF.

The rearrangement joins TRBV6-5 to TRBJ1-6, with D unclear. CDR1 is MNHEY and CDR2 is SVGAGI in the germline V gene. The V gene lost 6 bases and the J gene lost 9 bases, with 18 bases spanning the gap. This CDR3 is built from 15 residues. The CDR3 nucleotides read TGTGCCAGCAGGCCTCCCGCGGCAGTACTTTCACCCCTCCACTTT. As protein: CASRPPAAVLSPLHF.

The CDR3: CASSIQASGRDEQFF. CDR3 coding DNA: TGTGCCAGTAGTATACAGGCTAGCGGGAGGGATGAGCAGTTCTTC. The chain recombines TRBV19 with TRBJ2-1; TRBD2 matches 12 bases. The ends lost 2 bases at V and 8 bases at J; junction bases unmatched: 4. This CDR3 comprises 15 residues. Germline V gene lookup returns CDR1 LNHDA and CDR2 SQIVND (reference sequence).

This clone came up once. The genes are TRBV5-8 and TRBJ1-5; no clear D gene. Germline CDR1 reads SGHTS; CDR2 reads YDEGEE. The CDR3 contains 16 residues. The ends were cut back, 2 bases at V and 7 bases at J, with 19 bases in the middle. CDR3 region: CASSFVIGDSEQPQHF. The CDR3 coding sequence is TGTGCCAGCAGCTTCGTAATCGGGGATTCTGAACAGCCCCAGCATTTT.

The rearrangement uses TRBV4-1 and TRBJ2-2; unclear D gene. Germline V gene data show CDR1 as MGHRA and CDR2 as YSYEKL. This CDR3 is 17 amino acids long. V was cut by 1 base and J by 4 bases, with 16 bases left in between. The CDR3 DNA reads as TGCGCCAGCAGCCAAGGAACGAGAGGTGGCATCACCGGGGAGCTGTTTTTT. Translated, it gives CASSQGTRGGITGELFF.

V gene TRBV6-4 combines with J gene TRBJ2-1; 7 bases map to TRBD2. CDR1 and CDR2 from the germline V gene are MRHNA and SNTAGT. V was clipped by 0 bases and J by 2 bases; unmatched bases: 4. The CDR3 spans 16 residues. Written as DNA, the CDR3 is TGTGCCAGCAGTGACTCGGCTAGCGGCCCCTACAATGAGCAGTTCTTC. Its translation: CASSDSASGPYNEQFF.

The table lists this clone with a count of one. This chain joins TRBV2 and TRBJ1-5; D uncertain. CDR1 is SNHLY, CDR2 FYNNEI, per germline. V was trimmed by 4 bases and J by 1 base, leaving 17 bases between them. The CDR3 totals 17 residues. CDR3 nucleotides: TGTGCCAGCAGTGCCAGGCTAGGGAGTACGAGCAATCAGCCCCAGCATTTT. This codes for CASSARLGSTSNQPQHF.

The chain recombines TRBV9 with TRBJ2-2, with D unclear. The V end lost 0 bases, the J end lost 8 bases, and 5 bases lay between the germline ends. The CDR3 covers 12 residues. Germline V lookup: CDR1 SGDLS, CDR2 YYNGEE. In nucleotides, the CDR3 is TGTGCCAGCAGCGTAGTCATTGGGGAGCTGTTTTTT. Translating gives CASSVVIGELFF.

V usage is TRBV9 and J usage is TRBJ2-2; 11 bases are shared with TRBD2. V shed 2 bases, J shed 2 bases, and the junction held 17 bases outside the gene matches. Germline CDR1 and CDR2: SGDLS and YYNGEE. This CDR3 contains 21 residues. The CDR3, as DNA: TGTGCCAGCAGCGTTCGGACAGGAACTAGCGGGAGACGAGGAAACACCGGGGAGCTGTTTTTT. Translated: CASSVRTGTSGRRGNTGELFF.

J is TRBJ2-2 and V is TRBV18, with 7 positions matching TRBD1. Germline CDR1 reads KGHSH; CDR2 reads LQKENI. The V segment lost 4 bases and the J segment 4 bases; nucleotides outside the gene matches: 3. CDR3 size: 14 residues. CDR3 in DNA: TGTGCCAGCTCACTGGGACAGCCCACCGGGGAGCTGTTTTTT. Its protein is CASSLGQPTGELFF.

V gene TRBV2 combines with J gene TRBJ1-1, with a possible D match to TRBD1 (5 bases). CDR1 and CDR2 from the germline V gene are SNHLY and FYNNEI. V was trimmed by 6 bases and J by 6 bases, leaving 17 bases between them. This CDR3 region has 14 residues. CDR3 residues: CASSLRIRDAEAFF. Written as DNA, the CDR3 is TGTGCCAGCAGCCTAAGGATCAGGGATGCTGAAGCTTTCTTT.

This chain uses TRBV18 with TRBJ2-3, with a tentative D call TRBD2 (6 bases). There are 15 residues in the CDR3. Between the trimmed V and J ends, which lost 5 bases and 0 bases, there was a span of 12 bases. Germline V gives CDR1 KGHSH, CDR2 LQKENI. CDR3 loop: CASSSAGPSTDTQYF. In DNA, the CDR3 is TGTGCCAGCTCATCAGCGGGCCCTAGCACAGATACGCAGTATTTT.

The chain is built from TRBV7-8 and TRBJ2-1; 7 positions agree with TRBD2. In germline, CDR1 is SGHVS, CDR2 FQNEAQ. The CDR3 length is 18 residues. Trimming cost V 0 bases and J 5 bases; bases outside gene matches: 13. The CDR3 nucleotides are TGTGCCAGCAGCTTAGCGATACGCGGGAGAATCGGAGACAATGAGCAGTTCTTC. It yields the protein CASSLAIRGRIGDNEQFF.

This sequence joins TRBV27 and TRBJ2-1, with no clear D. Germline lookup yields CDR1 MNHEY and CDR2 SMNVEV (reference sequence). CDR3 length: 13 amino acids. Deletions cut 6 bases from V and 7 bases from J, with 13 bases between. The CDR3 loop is CASSLSITNEQFF. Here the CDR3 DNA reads TGTGCCAGCAGCCTGTCGATTACAAATGAGCAGTTCTTC.

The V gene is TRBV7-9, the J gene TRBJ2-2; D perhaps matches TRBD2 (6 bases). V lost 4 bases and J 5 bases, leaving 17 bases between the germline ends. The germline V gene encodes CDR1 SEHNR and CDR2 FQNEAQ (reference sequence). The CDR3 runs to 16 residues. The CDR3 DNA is TGTGCCAGCAGCTCAGGCCGGGGAGGAGGTACCGGGGAGCTGTTTTTT. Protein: CASSSGRGGGTGELFF.

The DNA of the CDR3 is TGTGCCAGCAGTGATCTGACAGAAAACACCATATATTTT. Translated, it gives CASSDLTENTIYF. V gene TRBV2 combines with J gene TRBJ1-3; tentatively, D is TRBD1 (5 bases). The CDR3 covers 13 residues. V lost 3 bases to trimming and J lost 6 bases, with 9 bases between them. Per the germline V gene, CDR1 is SNHLY and CDR2 is FYNNEI.

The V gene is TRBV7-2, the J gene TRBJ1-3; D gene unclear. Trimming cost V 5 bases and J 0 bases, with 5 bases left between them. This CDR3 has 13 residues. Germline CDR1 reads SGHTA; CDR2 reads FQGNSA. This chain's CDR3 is CASSPHSGNTIYF. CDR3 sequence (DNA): TGTGCCAGCAGCCCCCACTCTGGAAACACCATATATTTT. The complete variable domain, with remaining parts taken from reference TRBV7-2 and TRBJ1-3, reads GAGVSQSPSNKVTEKGKDVELRCDPISGHTALYWYRQSLGQGLEFLIYFQGNSAPDKSGLPSDRFSAERTGGSVSTLTIQRTQQEDSAVYLCASSPHSGNTIYFGEGSWLTVV.

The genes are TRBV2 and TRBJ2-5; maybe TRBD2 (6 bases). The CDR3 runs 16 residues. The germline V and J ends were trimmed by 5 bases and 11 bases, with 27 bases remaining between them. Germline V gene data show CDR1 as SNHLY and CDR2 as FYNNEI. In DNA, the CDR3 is TGTGCCAGCAGTCCGCTCGGGGCGCGGGGCCCTAGTGAGCAGTACTTC. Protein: CASSPLGARGPSEQYF.

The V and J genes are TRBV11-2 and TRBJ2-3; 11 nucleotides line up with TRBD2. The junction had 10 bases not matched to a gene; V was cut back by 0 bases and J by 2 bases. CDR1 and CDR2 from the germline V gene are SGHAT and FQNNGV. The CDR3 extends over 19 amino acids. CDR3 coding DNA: TGTGCCAGCAGCTTAGACCCGCGGGGACTAGCGGTGCTCACAGATACGCAGTATTTT. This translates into CASSLDPRGLAVLTDTQYF.

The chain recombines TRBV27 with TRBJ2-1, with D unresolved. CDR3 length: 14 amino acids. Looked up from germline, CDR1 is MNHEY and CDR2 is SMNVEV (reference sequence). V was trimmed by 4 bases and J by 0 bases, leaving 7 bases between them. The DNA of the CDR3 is TGTGCCAGCAGTTGGAGTGACTCCTACAATGAGCAGTTCTTC. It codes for CASSWSDSYNEQFF.

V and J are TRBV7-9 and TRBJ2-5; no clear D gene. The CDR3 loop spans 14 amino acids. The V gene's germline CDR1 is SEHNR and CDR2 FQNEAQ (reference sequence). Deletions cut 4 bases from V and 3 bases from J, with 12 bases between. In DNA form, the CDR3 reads TGTGCCAGCAGCTCGCGTATCCCTGAAGAGACCCAGTACTTC. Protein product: CASSSRIPEETQYF.

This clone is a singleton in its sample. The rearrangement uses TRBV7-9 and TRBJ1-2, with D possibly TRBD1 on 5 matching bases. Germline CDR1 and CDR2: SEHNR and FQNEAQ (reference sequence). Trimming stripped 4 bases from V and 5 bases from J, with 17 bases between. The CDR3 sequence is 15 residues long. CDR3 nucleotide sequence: TGTGCCAGCAGCTCCCAGGTCGGCAGACAGTATGGCTACACCTTC. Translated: CASSSQVGRQYGYTF.

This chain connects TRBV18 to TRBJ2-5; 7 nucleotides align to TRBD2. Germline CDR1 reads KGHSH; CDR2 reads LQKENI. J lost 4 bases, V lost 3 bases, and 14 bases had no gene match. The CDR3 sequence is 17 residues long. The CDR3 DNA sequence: TGTGCCAGCTCACCGAAAGACGCGGGGGTTCGGGGAGAGACCCAGTACTTC. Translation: CASSPKDAGVRGETQYF.

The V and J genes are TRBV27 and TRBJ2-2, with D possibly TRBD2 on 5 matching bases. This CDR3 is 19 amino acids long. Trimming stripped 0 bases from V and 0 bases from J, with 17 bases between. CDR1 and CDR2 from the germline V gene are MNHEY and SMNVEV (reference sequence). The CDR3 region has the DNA TGTGCCAGCAGTTTATCGATCGGGAAGGAAGCCGCGAACACCGGGGAGCTGTTTTTT. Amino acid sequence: CASSLSIGKEAANTGELFF.

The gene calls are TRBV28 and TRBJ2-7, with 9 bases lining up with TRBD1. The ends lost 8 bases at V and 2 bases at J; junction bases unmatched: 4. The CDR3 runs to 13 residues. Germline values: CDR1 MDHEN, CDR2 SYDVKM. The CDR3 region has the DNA TGTGCCAGCTCCAGGACAGGGGCCTACGAGCAGTACTTC. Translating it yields CASSRTGAYEQYF.

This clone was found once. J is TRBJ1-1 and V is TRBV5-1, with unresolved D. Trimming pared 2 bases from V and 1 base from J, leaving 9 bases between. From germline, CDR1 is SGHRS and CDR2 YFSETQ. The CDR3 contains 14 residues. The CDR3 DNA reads TGCGCCAGCAGCTTACCGGGGTCGAACACTGAAGCTTTCTTT. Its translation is CASSLPGSNTEAFF.

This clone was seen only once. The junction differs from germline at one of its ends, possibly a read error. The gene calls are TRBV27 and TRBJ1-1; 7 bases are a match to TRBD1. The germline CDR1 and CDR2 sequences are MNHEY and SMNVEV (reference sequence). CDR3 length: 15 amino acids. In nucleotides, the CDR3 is TGTGCCAGCAGACAAACCGGGACAGCGAACACTGAAGCTTCCTTT. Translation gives CASRQTGTANTEASF.

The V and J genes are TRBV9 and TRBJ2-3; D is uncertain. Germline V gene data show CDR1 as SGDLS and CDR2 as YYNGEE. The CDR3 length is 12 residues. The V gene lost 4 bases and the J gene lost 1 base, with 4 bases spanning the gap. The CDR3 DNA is TGTGCCAGCAGCTCTGGCACAGATACGCAGTATTTT. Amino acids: CASSSGTDTQYF.